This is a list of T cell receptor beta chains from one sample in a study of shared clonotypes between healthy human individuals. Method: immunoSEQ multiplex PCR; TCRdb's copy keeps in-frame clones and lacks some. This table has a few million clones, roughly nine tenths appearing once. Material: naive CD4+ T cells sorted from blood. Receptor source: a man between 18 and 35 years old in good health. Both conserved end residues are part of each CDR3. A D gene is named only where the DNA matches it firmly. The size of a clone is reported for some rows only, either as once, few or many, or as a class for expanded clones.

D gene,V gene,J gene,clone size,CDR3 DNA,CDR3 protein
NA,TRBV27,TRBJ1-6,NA,TGTGCCAGCAGTCAAGGACAGTCCAATTCACCCCTCCACTTT,CASSQGQSNSPLHF
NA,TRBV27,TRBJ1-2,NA,TGTGCCAGCAGTTTATCGTACGGGAACTATGGCTACACCTTC,CASSLSYGNYGYTF
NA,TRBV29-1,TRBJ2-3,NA,TGCAGCGTTGTGTCTGGGTTCCTAGGCACAGATACGCAGTATTTT,CSVVSGFLGTDTQYF
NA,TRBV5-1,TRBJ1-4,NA,TGCGCCAGCAGCTTGGGTCTATGGGGGGCAACTAATGAAAAACTGTTTTTT,CASSLGLWGATNEKLFF
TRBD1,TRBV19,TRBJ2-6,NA,TGTGCCAGTAGTATATACGGGACAGGGAACTCTGGGGCCAACGTCCTGACTTTC,CASSIYGTGNSGANVLTF
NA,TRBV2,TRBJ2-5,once,TGTGCCAGCAGTGGGGACCAAGAGACCCAGTACTTC,CASSGDQETQYF
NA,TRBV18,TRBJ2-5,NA,TGTGCCAGCTCACCGGGACTTCCCGAAGAGACCCAGTACTTC,CASSPGLPEETQYF
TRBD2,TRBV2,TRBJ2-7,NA,TGTGCCAGCTCCCCAACTAGCGGGAGTTACGAGCAGTACTTC,CASSPTSGSYEQYF
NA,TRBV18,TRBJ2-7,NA,TGTGCCAGCTGGTCCGGGAATTCCTACGAGCAGTACTTC,CASWSGNSYEQYF
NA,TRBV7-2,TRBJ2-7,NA,TGTGCCAGCAGTTCCAAAGGCGGTTCCTACGAGCAGTACTTC,CASSSKGGSYEQYF
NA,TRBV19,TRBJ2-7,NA,TGTGCCAGTAGTATAGCGTGGAGCTCCTACGAGCAGTACTTC,CASSIAWSSYEQYF
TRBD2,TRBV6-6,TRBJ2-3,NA,TGTGCCAGCACCCACTCGGGGGGGGCAGATACGCAGTATTTT,CASTHSGGADTQYF
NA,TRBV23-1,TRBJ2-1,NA,TGCGCCAGCAGTCACCCTAAATGCTCCTACAATGAGCAGTTCTTC,CASSHPKCSYNEQFF
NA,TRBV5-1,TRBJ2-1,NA,TGCGCCAGCAGCTTGTACAGGGTGGGCTACAATGAGCAGTTCTTC,CASSLYRVGYNEQFF
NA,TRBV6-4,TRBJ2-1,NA,TGTGCCAGCAGTGAAGGACAAAGAGGGAATGAGCAGTTCTTC,CASSEGQRGNEQFF
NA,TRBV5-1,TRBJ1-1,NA,TGCGCCAGCAGCTTGGTGCAGGGGAACACTGAAGCTTTCTTT,CASSLVQGNTEAFF
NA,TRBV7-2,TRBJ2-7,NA,TGTGCCAGCAGCCCGACGCCCTACGAGCAGTACTTC,CASSPTPYEQYF
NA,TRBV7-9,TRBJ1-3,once,TGTGCCAGCAGCCCGCGCGTATCTGGAAACACCATATATTTT,CASSPRVSGNTIYF
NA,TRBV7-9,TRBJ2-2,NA,TGTGCCAGCAGTCTTAAGCGGGCCGGGGAGCTGTTTTTT,CASSLKRAGELFF
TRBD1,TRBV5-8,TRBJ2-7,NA,TGTGCCAGCAGCTTTGGACAGGGGACCTACGAGCAGTACTTC,CASSFGQGTYEQYF
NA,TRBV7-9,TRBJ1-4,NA,TGTGCCAGCAGCCCACCGGGTCCGGGGGAACTGTTTTTT,CASSPPGPGELFF
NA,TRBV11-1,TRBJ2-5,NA,TGTGCCAGCAGCCCCCGACAGATCAGCCAAGAGACCCAGTACTTC,CASSPRQISQETQYF
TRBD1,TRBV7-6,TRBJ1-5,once,TGTACCAGCAGCATGACAGGGTTTGGTCCCCAGCATTTT,CTSSMTGFGPQHF
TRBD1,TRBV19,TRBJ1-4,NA,TGTGCCAGTAGCTCCGGGACAGCTAATGAAAAACTGTTTTTT,CASSSGTANEKLFF
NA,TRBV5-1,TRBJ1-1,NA,TGCGCCAGCAGCTTGGAGTCGGGGAACACTGAAGCTTTCTTT,CASSLESGNTEAFF